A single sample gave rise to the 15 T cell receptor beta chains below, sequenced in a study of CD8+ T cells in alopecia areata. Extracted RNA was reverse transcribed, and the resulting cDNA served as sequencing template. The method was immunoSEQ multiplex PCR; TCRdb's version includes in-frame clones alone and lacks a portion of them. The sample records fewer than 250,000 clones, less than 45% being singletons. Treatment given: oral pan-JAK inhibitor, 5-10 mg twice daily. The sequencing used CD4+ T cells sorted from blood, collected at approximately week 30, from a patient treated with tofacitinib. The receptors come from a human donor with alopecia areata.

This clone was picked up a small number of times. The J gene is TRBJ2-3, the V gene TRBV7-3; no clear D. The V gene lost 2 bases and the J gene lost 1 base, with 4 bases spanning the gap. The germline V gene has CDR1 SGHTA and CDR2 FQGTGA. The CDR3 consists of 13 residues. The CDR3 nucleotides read TGTGCCAGCAGCTTAGTGGGCACAGATACGCAGTATTTT. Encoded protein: CASSLVGTDTQYF.

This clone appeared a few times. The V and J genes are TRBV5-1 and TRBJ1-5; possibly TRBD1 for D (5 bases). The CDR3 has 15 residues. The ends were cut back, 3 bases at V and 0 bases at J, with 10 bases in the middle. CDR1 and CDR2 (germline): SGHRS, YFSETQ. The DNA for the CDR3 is TGCGCCAGCAGCTGGGCAGGGAATAGCAATCAGCCCCAGCATTTT. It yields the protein CASSWAGNSNQPQHF.

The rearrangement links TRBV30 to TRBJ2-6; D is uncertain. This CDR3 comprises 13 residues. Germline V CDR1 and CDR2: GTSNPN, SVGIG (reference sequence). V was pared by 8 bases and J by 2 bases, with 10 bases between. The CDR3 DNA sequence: TGTGCCAGCTCAGGTCCTGGGGCCAACGTCCTGACTTTC. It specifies CASSGPGANVLTF.

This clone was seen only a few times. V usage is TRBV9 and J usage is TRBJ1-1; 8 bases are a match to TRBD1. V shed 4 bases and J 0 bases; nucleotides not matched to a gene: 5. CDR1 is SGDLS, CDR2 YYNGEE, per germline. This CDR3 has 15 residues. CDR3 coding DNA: TGTGCCAGCAGCACGACGGGACAGGTGAACACTGAAGCTTTCTTT. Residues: CASSTTGQVNTEAFF.

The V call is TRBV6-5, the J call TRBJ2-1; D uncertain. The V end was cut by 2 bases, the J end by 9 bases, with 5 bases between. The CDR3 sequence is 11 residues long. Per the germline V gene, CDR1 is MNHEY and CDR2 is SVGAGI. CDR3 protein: CASSYGPEQFF. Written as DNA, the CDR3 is TGTGCCAGCAGTTACGGGCCTGAGCAGTTCTTC.

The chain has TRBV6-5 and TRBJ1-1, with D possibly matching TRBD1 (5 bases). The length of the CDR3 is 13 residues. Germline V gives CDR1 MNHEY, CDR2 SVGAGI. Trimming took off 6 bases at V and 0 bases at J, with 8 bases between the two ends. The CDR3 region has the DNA TGTGCCAGCAGCCGCAGGGTGAACACTGAAGCTTTCTTT. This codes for CASSRRVNTEAFF.

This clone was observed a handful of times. This CDR3 reads CASSEGGPSLSYEQYF. In DNA, the CDR3 is TGTGCCAGCAGTGAGGGAGGGCCTTCCCTATCCTACGAGCAGTACTTC. The rearrangement joins TRBV2 to TRBJ2-7, with TRBD2 matching 7 bases. Trimming removed 3 bases from V and 1 base from J; junction bases left unmatched: 9. Germline loops: CDR1 SNHLY, CDR2 FYNNEI. CDR3 length: 16 residues.

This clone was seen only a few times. Here the CDR3 reads CASSRLLAGEAETQYF. The CDR3 DNA reads TGTGCCAGCTCACGACTACTAGCGGGAGAAGCTGAGACCCAGTACTTC. The V gene is TRBV18, the J gene TRBJ2-5; 11 positions match TRBD2. The V and J ends lost 4 bases and 5 bases, in that order; junction bases with no gene match: 9. The CDR3 covers 16 residues. Looked up from germline, CDR1 is KGHSH and CDR2 is LQKENI.

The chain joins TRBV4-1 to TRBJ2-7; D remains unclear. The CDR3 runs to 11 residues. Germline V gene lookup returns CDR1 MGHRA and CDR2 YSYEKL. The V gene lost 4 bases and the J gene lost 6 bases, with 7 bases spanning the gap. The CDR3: CASSRRGEQYF. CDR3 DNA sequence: TGCGCCAGCAGCCGGAGAGGCGAGCAGTACTTC.

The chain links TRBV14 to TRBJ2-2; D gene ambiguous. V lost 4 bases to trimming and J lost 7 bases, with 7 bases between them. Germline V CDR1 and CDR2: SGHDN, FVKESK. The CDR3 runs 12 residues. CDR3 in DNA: TGTGCCAGCAGCCTCCTAGGCGGGGAGCTGTTTTTT. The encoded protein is CASSLLGGELFF.

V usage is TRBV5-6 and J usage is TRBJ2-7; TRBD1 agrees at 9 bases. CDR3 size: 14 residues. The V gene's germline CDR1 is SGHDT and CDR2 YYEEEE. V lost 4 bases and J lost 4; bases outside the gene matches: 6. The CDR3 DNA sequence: TGTGCCAGCAGCCAGGGACAGGGTATTTACGAGCAGTACTTC. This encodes CASSQGQGIYEQYF.

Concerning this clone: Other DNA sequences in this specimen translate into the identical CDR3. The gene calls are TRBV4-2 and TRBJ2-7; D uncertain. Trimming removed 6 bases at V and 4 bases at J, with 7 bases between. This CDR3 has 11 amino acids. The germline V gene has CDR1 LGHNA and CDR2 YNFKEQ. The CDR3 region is CASSSGYEQYF. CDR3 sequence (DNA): TGTGCCAGCAGTTCTGGATACGAGCAGTACTTC.

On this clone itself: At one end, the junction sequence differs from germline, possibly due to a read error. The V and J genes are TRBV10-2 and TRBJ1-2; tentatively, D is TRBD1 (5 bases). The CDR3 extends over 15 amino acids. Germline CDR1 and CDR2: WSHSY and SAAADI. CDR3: CASSQSQVTNYGYTF. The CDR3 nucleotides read TGCGCCAGCAGTCAGTCACAGGTTACTAACTATGGCTACACCTTC.

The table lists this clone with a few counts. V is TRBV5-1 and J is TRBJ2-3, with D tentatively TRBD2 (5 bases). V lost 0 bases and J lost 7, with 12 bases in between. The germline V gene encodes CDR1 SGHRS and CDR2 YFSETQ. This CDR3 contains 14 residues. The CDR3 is CASSLAGSTYTQYF. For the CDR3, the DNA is TGCGCCAGCAGCTTGGCGGGGAGTACCTATACGCAGTATTTT.

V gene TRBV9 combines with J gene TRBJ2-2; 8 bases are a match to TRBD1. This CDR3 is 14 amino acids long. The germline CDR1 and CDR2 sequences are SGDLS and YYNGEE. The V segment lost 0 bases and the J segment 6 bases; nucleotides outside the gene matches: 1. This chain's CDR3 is CASSVVQGAGELFF. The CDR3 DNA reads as TGTGCCAGCAGCGTAGTACAGGGGGCCGGGGAGCTGTTTTTT.